A selection of T cell receptor beta chains follows, all from one sample in a study of T cell changes during pregnancy in multiple sclerosis. Data came from immunoSEQ multiplex PCR; TCRdb stores just in-frame clones and leaves some out. The sample holds fewer than 100,000 clones; approximately 94% are singletons and the top ten take 2.5% to 3%. Source: peripheral blood, taken after pregnancy. The receptors here all came from a female donor in good health, enrolled as a control in a pregnancy study. The CDR3 runs from the conserved cysteine through the conserved F or W. The D gene is left open where the match is weak. Clone sizes are given selectively: once, few, many, or a class where the clone is expanded.

TRBV18	TRBD1	TRBJ2-1	NA	TGTGCCAGCTCACTTTCGACAGGGAATGAGCAGTTCTTC	CASSLSTGNEQFF
TRBV27	NA	TRBJ2-3	NA	TGTGCCAGCAGTGGGACTCGGGGGAATAGTGTCCCAGATACGCAGTATTTT	CASSGTRGNSVPDTQYF
TRBV10-3	TRBD2	TRBJ2-5	NA	TGTGCCACTAACCGACTAGCGGAAGAGACCCAGTACTTC	CATNRLAEETQYF
TRBV29-1	TRBD1	TRBJ1-1	NA	TGCAGCGCTGGACAGGGAGATACTGAAGCTTTCTTT	CSAGQGDTEAFF
TRBV18	TRBD1	TRBJ2-3	NA	TGTGCCAGCTCACCGAATCGGGAGACAGGGGAGTATTTT	CASSPNRETGEYF
TRBV15	NA	TRBJ2-7	NA	TGTGCCACCAGCAGAGTTAGCGGCCTCTCCTACGAGCAGTACTTC	CATSRVSGLSYEQYF
TRBV7-2	NA	TRBJ1-2	NA	TGTGCCAGCAGCCCCTTGACAGTCGACTATGGCTACACCTTC	CASSPLTVDYGYTF
TRBV10-3	NA	TRBJ2-1	NA	TGTGCCATCGAAGGACCCGGGGACAATGAGCAGTTCTTC	CAIEGPGDNEQFF
TRBV7-8	NA	TRBJ1-5	NA	TGTGCCAGCAGCTTGTCAGCAGGGTACAATCAGCCCCAGCATTTT	CASSLSAGYNQPQHF
TRBV2	TRBD1	TRBJ2-3	NA	TGTGCCAGCATCCGGGACAGGGGTGCAGATACGCAGTATTTT	CASIRDRGADTQYF
TRBV30	TRBD2	TRBJ2-1	NA	TGTGCCTGGGTTAGACTAGCGGGGGCATACAATGAGCAGTTCTTC	CAWVRLAGAYNEQFF
TRBV2	NA	TRBJ1-1	NA	TGTGCCAGCAGTCTCCGGCCCCGGGGGGGGACTGAAGCTTTCTTT	CASSLRPRGGTEAFF
TRBV6-6	NA	TRBJ2-5	NA	TGTGCCAGCAGACAGCGGGAGACCCAGTACTTC	CASRQRETQYF
TRBV15	TRBD2	TRBJ2-3	NA	TGTGCCACCAGCAGAGGACTAGCGGGGGATACGCAGTATTTT	CATSRGLAGDTQYF
TRBV5-4	NA	TRBJ1-4	NA	TGTGCCAGCAGCTTGGGGCCGTCAACTAATGAAAAACTGTTTTTT	CASSLGPSTNEKLFF
TRBV28	NA	TRBJ2-7	NA	TGTGCCAGCAGTTTTGGTGGGGGCGTAAGGAGGTACGAGCAGTACTTC	CASSFGGGVRRYEQYF
TRBV2	NA	TRBJ1-4	NA	TGTGCCAGCGCAGGGAACAATAATGAAAAACTGTTTTTT	CASAGNNNEKLFF
TRBV7-2	NA	TRBJ2-1	NA	TGTGCCAGCGGTACTAGCTACAATGAGCAGTTCTTC	CASGTSYNEQFF
TRBV5-6	TRBD2	TRBJ2-1	NA	TGTGCCAGCAGCCCTCCGGGACTAGCGGGGGGAAATGAGCAGTTCTTC	CASSPPGLAGGNEQFF
TRBV15	NA	TRBJ2-1	NA	TGTGCCACCTCCCCCCAAGGCGGGTTGGCACCCAAGCAGTTCTTC	CATSPQGGLAPKQFF
TRBV6-5	NA	TRBJ1-2	NA	TGTGCCAGCAGTTACTCACCGGGACAACACTACACCTTC	CASSYSPGQHYTF
TRBV5-1	NA	TRBJ2-3	once	TGCGCCAGCAGCTTTATAGCGGCCTCTAGCACAGATACGCAGTATTTT	CASSFIAASSTDTQYF
TRBV2	TRBD2	TRBJ2-3	once	TGTGCCAGCAGTGAGGGGCGTGGGACTAGAAGCACAGATACGCAGTATTTT	CASSEGRGTRSTDTQYF
TRBV6-1	NA	TRBJ2-3	NA	TGTGCCAGCAGTGAAGCGCGCGGGGATCGGACAGATACGCAGTATTTT	CASSEARGDRTDTQYF
TRBV5-6	TRBD2	TRBJ2-1	once	TGTGCCAGCAACTATGCTAGCGGGGGCCTTAGCTCCTACAATGAGCAGTTCTTC	CASNYASGGLSSYNEQFF
TRBV4-2	NA	TRBJ2-5	once	TGTGCCAGCAGCCAAGACGTCGACAGCCAAGAGACCCAGTACTTC	CASSQDVDSQETQYF
TRBV5-1	NA	TRBJ1-2	NA	TGCGCCAGCAGCTTGGGGGGGGGACCCCCTTTAGGCTATGGCTACACCTTC	CASSLGGGPPLGYGYTF
TRBV28	TRBD2	TRBJ2-1	NA	TGTGCCAGCAGTGGGCGGGGGACCTCCTACAATGAGCAGTTCTTC	CASSGRGTSYNEQFF
TRBV2	TRBD2	TRBJ2-1	NA	TGTGCCAGCGAGCGGGGGGGCGTCTACAATGAGCAGTTCTTC	CASERGGVYNEQFF
TRBV19	NA	TRBJ2-7	few	TGTGCCAGTAGTTTGACAGGTACCTACGAGCAGTACTTC	CASSLTGTYEQYF
TRBV2	NA	TRBJ1-2	NA	TGTGCCACCCGACAGGACCGAGGCTACACCTTC	CATRQDRGYTF
TRBV5-6	NA	TRBJ1-4	NA	TGTGCCAGCAGCTTGGGGACAGCCACTAATGAAAAACTGTTTTTT	CASSLGTATNEKLFF
TRBV9	TRBD2	TRBJ2-1	NA	TGTGCCAGCAGCGTAGGACTAGCGAACTACAATGAGCAGTTCTTC	CASSVGLANYNEQFF
TRBV27	NA	TRBJ1-6	NA	TGTGCCAGCAGTTTCAATAATTCACCCCTCCACTTT	CASSFNNSPLHF
TRBV30	TRBD1	TRBJ1-1	NA	TGTGCCTGGGGACAGGGGGGCACTGAAGCTTTCTTT	CAWGQGGTEAFF
TRBV4-3	TRBD2	TRBJ2-7	once	TGCGCCAGCAGCCCCCAGGCGGGAGACTACGAGCAGTACTTC	CASSPQAGDYEQYF
TRBV7-9	NA	TRBJ1-3	NA	TGTGCCAGCGACCAGGGGAGTGGAAACACCATATATTTT	CASDQGSGNTIYF
TRBV13	NA	TRBJ2-2	NA	TGTGCCAGCAGCTTGGCTGGGGGCAACACCGGGGAGCTGTTTTTT	CASSLAGGNTGELFF
TRBV5-1	TRBD2	TRBJ2-7	once	TGCGCCAGCAGCCCGGCGGGACTAGCGGGAGGGCCCGAGCAGTACTTC	CASSPAGLAGGPEQYF
TRBV28	TRBD2	TRBJ2-5	few	TGTGCCAGCAGTTTAAACCGGGAGGGCCAAGAGACCCAGTACTTC	CASSLNREGQETQYF
TRBV6-1	NA	TRBJ1-6	NA	TGTGCCAGCAGTGAAGCGCGGGGCTCCTATAATTCACCCCTCCACTTT	CASSEARGSYNSPLHF
TRBV4-3	NA	TRBJ1-3	once	TGCGCCAGCAGCCAAGATATCTACAGCTCTCTGGGAAACACCATATATTTT	CASSQDIYSSLGNTIYF
TRBV27	TRBD1	TRBJ1-2	NA	TGTGCCAGCAGTCTGATTCGGACAGGCGGCTACACCTTC	CASSLIRTGGYTF
TRBV28	TRBD1	TRBJ2-5	NA	TGTGCCAGCAGTCCCACCCCGACAGGGTTGGTTGAGACCCAGTACTTC	CASSPTPTGLVETQYF
TRBV27	NA	TRBJ1-6	NA	TGTGCCAGCAGTTTATCTGCGGATTCCCAACCTTCACCCCTCCACTTT	CASSLSADSQPSPLHF
TRBV28	NA	TRBJ2-7	NA	TGTGCCAGCAGTTTGTCGATGAGGGGGTTGACCTACGAGCAGTACTTC	CASSLSMRGLTYEQYF
TRBV9	TRBD2	TRBJ2-7	NA	TGTGCCAGCAGCGTAGAGGGACTAGACGACGAGCAGTACTTC	CASSVEGLDDEQYF
TRBV21-1	NA	TRBJ1-5	NA	TGTGCCAGCAGCAAAGCGCGCCCGAGGGCAGGAGGTTATAGCAATCAGCCCCAGCATTTT	CASSKARPRAGGYSNQPQHF
TRBV10-2	TRBD2	TRBJ2-2	NA	TGCGCCAGCGGGGGGGGACTAGCGGAGAACACCGGGGAGCTGTTTTTT	CASGGGLAENTGELFF
TRBV29-1	TRBD2	TRBJ2-7	once	TGCAGCGCGAGGACTAGCGGGTTGACCTACGAGCAGTACTTC	CSARTSGLTYEQYF
TRBV27	NA	TRBJ1-6	NA	TGTGCCAGCAGATCCGGGGGGGCTTCACCCCTCCACTTT	CASRSGGASPLHF
TRBV6-4	NA	TRBJ1-4	NA	TGTGCCAGTTCAAAACGGAAACTGTTTTTT	CASSKRKLFF
TRBV28	NA	TRBJ2-7	NA	TGTGCCAGCAGTTCTAGGTCGTTAGCGGCGCCCTACGAGCAGTACTTC	CASSSRSLAAPYEQYF
TRBV30	NA	TRBJ2-3	once	TGTGCCTGGAGTGTAGGGGGGGCAGTTGATACGCAGTATTTT	CAWSVGGAVDTQYF
TRBV18	TRBD1	TRBJ2-1	NA	TGTGCCAGCTCACAACTGGGACAGTACAATGAGCAGTTCTTC	CASSQLGQYNEQFF
TRBV28	NA	TRBJ2-1	NA	TGTGCCAGCAGTTTATTCCTGAGTCCCAGGAGGAACAATGAGCAGTTCTTC	CASSLFLSPRRNNEQFF
TRBV7-9	TRBD2	TRBJ2-1	NA	TGTGCCAGCAGCGAATTGACTAGCGGGCATAGCTACAATGAGCAGTTCTTC	CASSELTSGHSYNEQFF
TRBV19	TRBD1	TRBJ2-1	few	TGTGCCAGTAGTATTGACAGGGGTAGGAATGAGCAGTTCTTC	CASSIDRGRNEQFF
TRBV6-1	NA	TRBJ2-6	NA	TGTGCCAGCAGTGAGCCCTACAGTGCTGGGGCCAACGTCCTGACTTTC	CASSEPYSAGANVLTF